This TCR beta chain is from a study of blood T cell repertoires in COVID-19. For the study at large: Sample material is recorded as cDNA or gDNA derived from T cells, B-cell-depleted T cells, or PBMCs.

Sequencing used immunoSEQ multiplex PCR; TCRdb keeps in-frame clones, though not all of them. The table has about 300,000 clones, approximately 88% seen once. Membership in each cohort depended on participant-reported clinical history. The sample comprised PBMCs or T cells enriched from blood (not recorded which). The TCR was taken from a man between 60 and 75 years old who had recovered from COVID-19.

CDR3 sequence: CASSPGRGRADTQYF. As DNA, the CDR3 is TGTGCCAGCAGCCCGGGCAGGGGGCGGGCAGATACGCAGTATTTT. The rearrangement joins TRBV3-1 (or the pseudogene TRBV3-2) to TRBJ2-3, with 8 bases lining up with TRBD1. Germline CDR1 is LGHDT and CDR2 is YNNKEL (reference sequence). The length of the CDR3 is 15 residues. With 4 bases clipped from V and 4 bases from J, the junction kept 7 bases outside the gene matches.